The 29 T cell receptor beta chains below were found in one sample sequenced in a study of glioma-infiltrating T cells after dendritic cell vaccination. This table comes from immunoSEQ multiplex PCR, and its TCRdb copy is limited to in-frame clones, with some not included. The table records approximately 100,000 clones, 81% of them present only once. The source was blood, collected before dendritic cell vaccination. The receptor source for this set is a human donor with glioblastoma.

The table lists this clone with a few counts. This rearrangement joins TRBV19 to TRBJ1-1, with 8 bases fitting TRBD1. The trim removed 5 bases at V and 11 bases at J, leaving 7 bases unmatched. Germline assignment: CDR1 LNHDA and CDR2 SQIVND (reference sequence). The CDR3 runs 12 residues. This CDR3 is CASSFNRGDAFF. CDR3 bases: TGTGCCAGTAGTTTTAACAGGGGGGACGCTTTCTTT.

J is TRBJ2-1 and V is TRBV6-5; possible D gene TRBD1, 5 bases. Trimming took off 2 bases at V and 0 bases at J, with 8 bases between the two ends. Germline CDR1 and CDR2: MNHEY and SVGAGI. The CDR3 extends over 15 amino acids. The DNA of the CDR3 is TGTGCCAGCAGTTACGACAGTAGCTCCTACAATGAGCAGTTCTTC. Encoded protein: CASSYDSSSYNEQFF.

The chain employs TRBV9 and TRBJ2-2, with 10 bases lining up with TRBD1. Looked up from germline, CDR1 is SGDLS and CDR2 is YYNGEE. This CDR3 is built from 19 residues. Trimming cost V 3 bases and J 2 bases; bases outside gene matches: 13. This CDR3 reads CASSANSGTGVGNTGELFF. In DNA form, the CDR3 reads TGTGCCAGCAGCGCAAACTCCGGGACAGGGGTTGGAAACACCGGGGAGCTGTTTTTT.

CDR3 sequence reads: CASSSLRDSGKLNTEAFF. In DNA, the CDR3 is TGTGCCAGCAGCTCGCTCAGGGACAGTGGGAAGCTCAACACTGAAGCTTTCTTT. The chain combines TRBV5-4 with TRBJ1-1, with 7 positions matching TRBD1. Per the germline V gene, CDR1 is SGHNT and CDR2 is YYREEE (reference sequence). J lost 2 bases, V lost 3 bases, and 16 bases had no gene match. CDR3 length: 18 amino acids.

CDR3 bases: TGTGCCACCAGCAGAGATACAATTACCTACGAGCAGTACTTC. Residues: CATSRDTITYEQYF. The V gene is TRBV15, the J gene TRBJ2-7, with D unresolved. Deletions cut 0 bases from V and 2 bases from J, with 8 bases between. CDR1 and CDR2 from the germline V gene are LNHNV and YYDKDF (reference sequence). CDR3 length equals 14 residues.

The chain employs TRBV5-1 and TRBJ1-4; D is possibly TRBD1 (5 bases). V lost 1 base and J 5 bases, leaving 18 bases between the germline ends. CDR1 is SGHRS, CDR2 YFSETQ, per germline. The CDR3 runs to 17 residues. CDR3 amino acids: CASSLLSRSGDNEKLFF. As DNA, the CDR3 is TGCGCCAGCAGCTTGCTATCTCGTTCGGGGGACAATGAAAAACTGTTTTTT.

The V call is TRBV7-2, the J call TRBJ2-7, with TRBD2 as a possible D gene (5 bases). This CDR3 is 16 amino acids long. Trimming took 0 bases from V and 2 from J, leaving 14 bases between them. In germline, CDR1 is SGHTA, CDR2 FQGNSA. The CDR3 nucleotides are TGTGCCAGCAGCTTAGCCGGGAACCCGGCTACCTACGAGCAGTACTTC. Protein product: CASSLAGNPATYEQYF.

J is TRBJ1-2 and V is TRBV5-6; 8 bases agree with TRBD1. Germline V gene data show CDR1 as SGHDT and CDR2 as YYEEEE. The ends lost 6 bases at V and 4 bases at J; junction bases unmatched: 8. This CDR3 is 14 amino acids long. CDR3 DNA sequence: TGTGCCAGCACCAAACGGGACAGGAGCTATGGCTACACCTTC. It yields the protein CASTKRDRSYGYTF.

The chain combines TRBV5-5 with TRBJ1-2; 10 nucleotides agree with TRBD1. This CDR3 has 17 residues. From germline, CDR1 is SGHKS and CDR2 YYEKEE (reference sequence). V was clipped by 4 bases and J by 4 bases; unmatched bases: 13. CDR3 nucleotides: TGTGCCAGCAGCCCGTACCTTGACAGGGGGCAGGTCTATGGCTACACCTTC. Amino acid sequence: CASSPYLDRGQVYGYTF.

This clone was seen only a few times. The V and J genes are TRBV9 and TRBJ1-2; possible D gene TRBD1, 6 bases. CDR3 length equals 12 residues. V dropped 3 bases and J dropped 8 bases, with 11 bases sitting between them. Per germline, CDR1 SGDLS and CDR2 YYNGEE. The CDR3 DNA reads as TGTGCCAGCAGCGAGGGACAAGCGGGCTACACCTTC. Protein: CASSEGQAGYTF.

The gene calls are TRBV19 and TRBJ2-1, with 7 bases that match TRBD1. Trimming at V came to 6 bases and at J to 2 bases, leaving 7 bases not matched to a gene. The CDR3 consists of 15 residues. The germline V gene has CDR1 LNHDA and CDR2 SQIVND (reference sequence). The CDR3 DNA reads TGTGCCAGTAGGCTACAGGGGAACACCTACAATGAGCAGTTCTTC. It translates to CASRLQGNTYNEQFF.

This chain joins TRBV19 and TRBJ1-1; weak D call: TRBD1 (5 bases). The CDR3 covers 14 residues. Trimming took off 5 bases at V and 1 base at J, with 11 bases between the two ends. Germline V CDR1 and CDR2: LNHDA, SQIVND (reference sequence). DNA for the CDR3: TGTGCCAGTAGTCAAGTCAGGGCGAACACTGAAGCTTTCTTT. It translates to CASSQVRANTEAFF. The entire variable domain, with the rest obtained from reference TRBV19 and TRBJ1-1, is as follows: DGGITQSPKYLFRKEGQNVTLSCEQNLNHDAMYWYRQDPGQGLRLIYYSQIVNDFQKGDIAEGYSVSREKKESFPLTVTSAQKNPTAFYLCASSQVRANTEAFFGQGTRLTVV.

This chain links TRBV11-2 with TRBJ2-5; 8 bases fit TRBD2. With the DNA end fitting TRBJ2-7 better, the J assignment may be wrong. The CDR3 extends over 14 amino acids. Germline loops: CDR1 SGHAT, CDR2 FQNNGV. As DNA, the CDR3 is TGTGCCAGCAGTTCCTTAGCGGGGTGGTACGAGCAGTACTTC. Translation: CASSSLAGWYEQYF.

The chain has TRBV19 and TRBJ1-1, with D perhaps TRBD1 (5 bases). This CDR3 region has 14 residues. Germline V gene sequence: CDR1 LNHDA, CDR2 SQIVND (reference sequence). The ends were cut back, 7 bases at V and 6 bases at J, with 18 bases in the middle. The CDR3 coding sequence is TGTGCCAGTACTACGGGACTACGGAGGGCTGAAGCTTTCTTT. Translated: CASTTGLRRAEAFF.

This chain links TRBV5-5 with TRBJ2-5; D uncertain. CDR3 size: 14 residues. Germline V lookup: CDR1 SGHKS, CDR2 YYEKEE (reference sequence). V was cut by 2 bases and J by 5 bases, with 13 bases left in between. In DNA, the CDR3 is TGTGCCAGCAGCTTCGGCCTAGTGGCTGAGACCCAGTACTTC. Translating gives CASSFGLVAETQYF.

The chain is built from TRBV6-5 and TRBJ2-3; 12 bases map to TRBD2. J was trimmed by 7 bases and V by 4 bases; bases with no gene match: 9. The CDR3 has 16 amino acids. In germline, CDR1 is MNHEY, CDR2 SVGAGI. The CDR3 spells CASSSTSGGNLNTQYF. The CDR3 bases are TGTGCCAGCAGTTCAACTAGCGGGGGGAACTTGAATACGCAGTATTTT.

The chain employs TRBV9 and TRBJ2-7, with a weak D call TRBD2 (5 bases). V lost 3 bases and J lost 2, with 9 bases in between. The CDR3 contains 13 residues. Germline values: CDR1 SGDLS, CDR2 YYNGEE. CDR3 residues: CASSADGAYEQYF. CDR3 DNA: TGTGCCAGCAGCGCGGACGGGGCCTACGAGCAGTACTTC. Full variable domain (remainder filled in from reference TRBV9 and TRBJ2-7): DSGVTQTPKHLITATGQRVTLRCSPRSGDLSVYWYQQSLDQGLQFLIQYYNGEERAKGNILERFSAQQFPDLHSELNLSSLELGDSALYFCASSADGAYEQYFGPGTRLTVT.

The CDR3 DNA follows: TGTGCCAGTAGTAACTACCTCCGGGACAGGGATGAGGACATTCAGTACTTC. Protein: CASSNYLRDRDEDIQYF. V usage is TRBV19 and J usage is TRBJ2-4; TRBD1 matches 9 bases. Germline V gene lookup returns CDR1 LNHDA and CDR2 SQIVND (reference sequence). The CDR3 sequence is 17 residues long. With 4 bases clipped from V and 8 bases from J, the junction kept 15 bases outside the gene matches.

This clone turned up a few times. CDR3 loop: CASSMVLGSGVGVETQYF. CDR3 nucleotide sequence: TGTGCCAGTAGTATGGTATTGGGCTCAGGGGTTGGTGTAGAGACCCAGTACTTC. The chain joins TRBV19 to TRBJ2-5; D may be TRBD1 (6 bases). Germline CDR1 is LNHDA and CDR2 is SQIVND (reference sequence). Trimming cost V 3 bases and J 4 bases, with 24 bases left between them. The CDR3 consists of 18 residues.

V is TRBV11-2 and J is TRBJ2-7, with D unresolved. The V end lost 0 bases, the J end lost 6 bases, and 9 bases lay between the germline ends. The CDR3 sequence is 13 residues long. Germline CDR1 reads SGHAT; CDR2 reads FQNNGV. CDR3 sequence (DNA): TGTGCCAGCAGCTTAGATTTTAACGGCGAGCAGTACTTC. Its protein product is CASSLDFNGEQYF.

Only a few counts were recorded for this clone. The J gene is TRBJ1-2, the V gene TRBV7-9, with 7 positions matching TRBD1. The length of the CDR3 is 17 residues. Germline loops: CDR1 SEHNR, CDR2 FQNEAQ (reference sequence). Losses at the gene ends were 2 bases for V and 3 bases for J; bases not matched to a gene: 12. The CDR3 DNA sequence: TGTGCCAGCAGCTTAATCAGGGGGATGCAGGCCGACTATGGCTACACCTTC. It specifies CASSLIRGMQADYGYTF.

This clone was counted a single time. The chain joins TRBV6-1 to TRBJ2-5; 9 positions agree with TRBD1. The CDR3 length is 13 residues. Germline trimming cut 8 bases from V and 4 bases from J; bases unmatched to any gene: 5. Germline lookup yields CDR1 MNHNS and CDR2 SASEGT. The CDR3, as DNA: TGTGCCAGCGCAACAGGGGGCCCAGAGACCCAGTACTTC. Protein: CASATGGPETQYF.

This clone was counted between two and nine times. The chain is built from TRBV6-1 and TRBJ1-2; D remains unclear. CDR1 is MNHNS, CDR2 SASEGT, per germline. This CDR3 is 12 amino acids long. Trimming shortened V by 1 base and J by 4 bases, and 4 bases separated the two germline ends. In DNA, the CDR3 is TGTGCCAGCAGTGAAGGAGGCTATGGCTACACCTTC. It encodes CASSEGGYGYTF.

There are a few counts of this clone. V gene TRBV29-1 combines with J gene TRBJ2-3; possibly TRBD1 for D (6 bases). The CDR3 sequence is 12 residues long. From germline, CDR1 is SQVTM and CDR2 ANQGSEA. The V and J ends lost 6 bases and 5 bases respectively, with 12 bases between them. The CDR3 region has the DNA TGCAGCGTGGGGGACACAGGAGATACGCAGTATTTT. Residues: CSVGDTGDTQYF.

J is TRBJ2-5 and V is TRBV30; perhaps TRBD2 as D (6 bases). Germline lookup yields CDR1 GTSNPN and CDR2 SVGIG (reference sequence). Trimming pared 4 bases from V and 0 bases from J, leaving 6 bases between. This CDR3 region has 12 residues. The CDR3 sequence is CAWTSDQETQYF. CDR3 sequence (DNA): TGTGCCTGGACTAGCGACCAAGAGACCCAGTACTTC. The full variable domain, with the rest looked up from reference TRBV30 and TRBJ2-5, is SQTIHQWPATLVQPVGSPLSLECTVEGTSNPNLYWYRQAAGRGLQLLFYSVGIGQISSEVPQNLSASRPQDRQFILSSKKLLLSDSGFYLCAWTSDQETQYFGPGTRLLVL.

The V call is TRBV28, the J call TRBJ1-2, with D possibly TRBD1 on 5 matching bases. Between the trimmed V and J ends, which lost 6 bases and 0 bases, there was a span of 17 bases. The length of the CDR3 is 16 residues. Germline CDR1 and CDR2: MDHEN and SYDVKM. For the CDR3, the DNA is TGTGCCAGCAGGCTACTGGGGCGGGGTCCTAACTATGGCTACACCTTC. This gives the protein CASRLLGRGPNYGYTF.

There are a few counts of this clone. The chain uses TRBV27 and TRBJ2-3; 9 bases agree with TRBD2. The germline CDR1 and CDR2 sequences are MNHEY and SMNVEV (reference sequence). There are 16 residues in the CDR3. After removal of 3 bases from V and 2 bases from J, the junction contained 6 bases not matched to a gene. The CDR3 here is CASSFGSGGYTDTQYF. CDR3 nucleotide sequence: TGTGCCAGCAGTTTTGGTAGCGGGGGTTACACAGATACGCAGTATTTT.

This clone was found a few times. CDR3 bases: TGTGCCAGCAGTGGAGGGACTAGCGGGGGGCATACGCAGTATTTT. Its protein is CASSGGTSGGHTQYF. J is TRBJ2-3 and V is TRBV6-4; 15 positions match TRBD2. CDR1 and CDR2 from the germline V gene are MRHNA and SNTAGT. This CDR3 comprises 15 residues. Trimming took 4 bases from V and 7 from J; bases not matched to a gene: 3.

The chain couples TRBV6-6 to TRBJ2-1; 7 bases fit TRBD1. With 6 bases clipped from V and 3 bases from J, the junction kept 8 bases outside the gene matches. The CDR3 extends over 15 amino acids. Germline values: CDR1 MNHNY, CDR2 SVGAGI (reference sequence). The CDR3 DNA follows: TGTGCCAGCAGACCCGGGACAGATAACTACAATGAGCAGTTCTTC. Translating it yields CASRPGTDNYNEQFF.